The 11 T cell receptor beta chains reported below all come from one sample, sequenced in a study of blood T cell repertoires in COVID-19. The data were produced by immunoSEQ multiplex PCR, yet TCRdb's version contains in-frame clones alone and is incomplete. The data hold approximately 180,000 clones, with roughly nine tenths observed a single time. Sequenced: PBMCs or T cells enriched from blood (not recorded which). These receptors came from a human donor with acute COVID-19. The donor label of this sample is uncertain.

The chain combines TRBV12-3 or TRBV12-4 with TRBJ1-1, with 7 bases identical to TRBD1. V lost 8 bases to trimming and J lost 5 bases; unmatched junction nucleotides: 8. The CDR3 is 13 amino acids. The CDR3 DNA reads as TGTGCCAGCCGGACAGGTCCTCTGACTGAAGCTTTCTTT. Translating gives CASRTGPLTEAFF.

The rearrangement links TRBV18 to TRBJ1-4; 9 bases are shared with TRBD1. The germline gives CDR1 KGHSH, CDR2 LQKENI. V dropped 3 bases and J dropped 3; count of bases not matched to a gene: 2. The CDR3 consists of 15 residues. The CDR3 region has the DNA TGTGCCAGCTCACCCCGGACAGGGGCTAATGAAAAACTGTTTTTT. Its translation: CASSPRTGANEKLFF.

The rearrangement joins TRBV6-1 to TRBJ2-7; D may be TRBD2 (6 bases). Germline V gene lookup returns CDR1 MNHNS and CDR2 SASEGT. The CDR3 covers 12 residues. V lost 2 bases and J lost 4, with 6 bases in between. This CDR3 is CASSESGYEQYF. CDR3 DNA sequence: TGTGCCAGCAGTGAAAGCGGGTACGAGCAGTACTTC.

The chain combines TRBV11-1 with TRBJ2-2; D unclear. The CDR3 has 15 amino acids. CDR1 is SGHAT and CDR2 is FQDESV in the germline V gene (reference sequence). V lost 5 bases to trimming and J lost 4 bases, with 14 bases between them. The CDR3 sequence is CASSPLITATGELFF. The CDR3 region has the DNA TGTGCCAGCAGCCCCCTAATCACCGCCACCGGGGAGCTGTTTTTT.

The chain joins TRBV7-2 to TRBJ2-3; the D gene is possibly TRBD2 (6 bases). Germline V gene data show CDR1 as SGHTA and CDR2 as FQGNSA. The ends were cut back, 1 base at V and 2 bases at J, with 10 bases in the middle. CDR3 length: 15 amino acids. CDR3 region: CASSLVREDTDTQYF. In DNA, the CDR3 is TGTGCCAGCAGCTTAGTAAGGGAGGACACAGATACGCAGTATTTT.

The rearrangement uses TRBV7-9 and TRBJ2-7, with D possibly TRBD1 on 6 matching bases. CDR1 and CDR2 (germline): SEHNR, FQNEAQ (reference sequence). The CDR3 covers 14 residues. Trimming took 5 bases from V and 3 from J, leaving 14 bases between them. DNA for the CDR3: TGTGCCAGCAGCCCTATCCGGACAGACTACGAGCAGTACTTC. This sequence encodes CASSPIRTDYEQYF.

This chain uses TRBV30 with TRBJ1-2; tentatively, D is TRBD1 (5 bases). The CDR3 is 13 residues long. V was pared by 0 bases and J by 4 bases, with 9 bases between. Germline V gene sequence: CDR1 GTSNPN, CDR2 SVGIG (reference sequence). CDR3 residues: CAWSVRQFYGYTF. The CDR3 nucleotides are TGTGCCTGGAGTGTACGACAGTTCTATGGCTACACCTTC.

CDR3 sequence (DNA): TGTGCCAGCACACCACAGGGGTTCGCCTACGAGCAGTACTTC. Protein: CASTPQGFAYEQYF. The chain links TRBV11-2 to TRBJ2-7; 7 nucleotides align to TRBD1. The CDR3 has 14 amino acids. Germline V gene sequence: CDR1 SGHAT, CDR2 FQNNGV. V lost 7 bases and J lost 2; bases outside the gene matches: 8.

This clone was detected only once. V usage is TRBV10-3 and J usage is TRBJ2-7; the match to TRBD1 covers 9 bases. The CDR3 covers 14 residues. V was pared by 5 bases and J by 6 bases, with 8 bases of the junction left unmatched. CDR1 ENHRY and CDR2 SYGVKD come from the germline V gene. CDR3 coding DNA: TGTGCCATCAGTTCCGGGACAGGGTTGTTCGAGCAGTACTTC. It yields the protein CAISSGTGLFEQYF.

V and J are TRBV7-2 and TRBJ2-7, with 9 nucleotides matching TRBD1. From germline, CDR1 is SGHTA and CDR2 FQGNSA. The CDR3 covers 14 residues. V shed 4 bases, J shed 7 bases, and the junction held 8 bases outside the gene matches. The CDR3 is CASSYRGPPEEQYF. CDR3 DNA sequence: TGTGCCAGCAGCTACAGGGGGCCCCCTGAAGAGCAGTACTTC.

The rearrangement joins TRBV25-1 to TRBJ2-3; D is perhaps TRBD2 (7 bases). The CDR3 extends over 15 amino acids. Germline CDR1 and CDR2: MGHDK and SYGVNS. V shed 6 bases and J shed 5 bases, with 18 bases lying between them. The CDR3 reads CASRDHGGPKDTQYF. In DNA form, the CDR3 reads TGTGCCAGCAGAGATCACGGGGGGCCAAAAGATACGCAGTATTTT. Based on the CDR3 plus reference TRBV25-1 and TRBJ2-3, the full variable domain is EADIYQTPRYLVIGTGKKITLECSQTMGHDKMYWYQQDPGMELHLIHYSYGVNSTEKGDLSSESTVSRIRTEHFPLTLESARPSHTSQYLCASRDHGGPKDTQYFGPGTRLTVL.